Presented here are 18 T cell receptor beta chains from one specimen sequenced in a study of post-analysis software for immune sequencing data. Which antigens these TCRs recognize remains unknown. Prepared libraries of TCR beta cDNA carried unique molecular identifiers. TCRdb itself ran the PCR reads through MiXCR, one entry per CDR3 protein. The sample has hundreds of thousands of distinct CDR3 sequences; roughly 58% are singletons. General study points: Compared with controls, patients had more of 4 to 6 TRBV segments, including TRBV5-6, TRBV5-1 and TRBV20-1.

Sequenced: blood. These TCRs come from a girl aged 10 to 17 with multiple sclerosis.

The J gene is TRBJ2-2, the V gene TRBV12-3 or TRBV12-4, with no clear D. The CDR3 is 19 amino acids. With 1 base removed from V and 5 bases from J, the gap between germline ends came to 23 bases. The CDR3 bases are TGTGCCAGCAGTTTAGGAGTGGGCAGCTCTGCCTTGGGTACCGGGGAGCTGTTTTTT. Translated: CASSLGVGSSALGTGELFF.

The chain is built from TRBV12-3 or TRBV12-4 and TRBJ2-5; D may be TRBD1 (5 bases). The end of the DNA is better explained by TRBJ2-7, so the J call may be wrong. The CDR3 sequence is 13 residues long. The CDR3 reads CASRPGRAREQYF. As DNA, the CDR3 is TGTGCCAGCAGGCCCGGCAGGGCGCGCGAGCAGTACTTC.

CDR3 nucleotides: TGCAGCGCCTCGGGACAGCCCTACGAGCAGTACTTC. This sequence encodes CSASGQPYEQYF. The chain combines TRBV29-1 with TRBJ2-7; 7 positions match TRBD1. The V gene end was trimmed by 7 bases and the J gene end by 2 bases; junction bases not matched to a gene: 5. Germline values: CDR1 SQVTM, CDR2 ANQGSEA. The CDR3 runs to 12 residues.

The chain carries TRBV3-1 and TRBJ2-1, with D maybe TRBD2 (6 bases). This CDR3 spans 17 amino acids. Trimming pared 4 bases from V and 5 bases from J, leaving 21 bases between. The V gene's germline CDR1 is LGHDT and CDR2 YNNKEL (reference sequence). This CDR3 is CASSPSPGEAFHNEQFF. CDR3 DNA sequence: TGTGCCAGCAGCCCTTCACCCGGGGAGGCGTTTCACAATGAGCAGTTCTTC.

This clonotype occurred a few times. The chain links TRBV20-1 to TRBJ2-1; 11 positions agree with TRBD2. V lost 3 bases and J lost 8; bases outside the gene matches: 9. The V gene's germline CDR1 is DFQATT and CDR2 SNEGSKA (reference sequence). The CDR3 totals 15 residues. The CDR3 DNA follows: TGCAGTGCTAGGTCGACTAGCGGGGATGACGATGAGCAGTTCTTC. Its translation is CSARSTSGDDDEQFF.

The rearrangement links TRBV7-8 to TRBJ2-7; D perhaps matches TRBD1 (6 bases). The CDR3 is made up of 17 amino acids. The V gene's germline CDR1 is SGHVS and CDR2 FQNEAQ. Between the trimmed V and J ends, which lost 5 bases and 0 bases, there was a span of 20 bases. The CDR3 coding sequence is TGTGCCAGCAGCCCCATCAGGGGTCCGTATAGCTCCTACGAGCAGTACTTC. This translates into CASSPIRGPYSSYEQYF.

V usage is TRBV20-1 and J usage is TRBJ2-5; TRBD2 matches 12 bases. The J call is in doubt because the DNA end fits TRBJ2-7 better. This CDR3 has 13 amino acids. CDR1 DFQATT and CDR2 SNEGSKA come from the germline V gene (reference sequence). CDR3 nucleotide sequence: TGCAGTGTGCCTAGCGGGAGGGCCGACGAGCAGTACTTC. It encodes CSVPSGRADEQYF.

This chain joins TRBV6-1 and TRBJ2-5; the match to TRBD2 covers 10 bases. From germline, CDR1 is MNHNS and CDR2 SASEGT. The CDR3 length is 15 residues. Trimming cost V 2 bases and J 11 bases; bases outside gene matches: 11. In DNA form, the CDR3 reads TGTGCCAGCAGTGAAATCAGCGGGAGGGCCAATGAGCAGTACTTC. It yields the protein CASSEISGRANEQYF.

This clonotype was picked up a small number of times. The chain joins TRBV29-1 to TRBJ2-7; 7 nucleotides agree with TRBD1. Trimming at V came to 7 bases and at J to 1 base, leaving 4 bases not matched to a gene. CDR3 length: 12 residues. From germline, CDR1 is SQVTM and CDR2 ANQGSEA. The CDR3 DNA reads TGCAGCGCCGAGGGACAGTCCTACGAGCAGTACTTC. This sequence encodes CSAEGQSYEQYF.

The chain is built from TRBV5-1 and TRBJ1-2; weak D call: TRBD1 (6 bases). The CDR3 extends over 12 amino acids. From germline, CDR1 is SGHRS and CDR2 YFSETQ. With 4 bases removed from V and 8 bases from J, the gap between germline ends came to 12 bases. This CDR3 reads CASSAGGRGYTF. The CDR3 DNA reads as TGCGCCAGCAGCGCGGGGGGCCGGGGCTACACCTTC.

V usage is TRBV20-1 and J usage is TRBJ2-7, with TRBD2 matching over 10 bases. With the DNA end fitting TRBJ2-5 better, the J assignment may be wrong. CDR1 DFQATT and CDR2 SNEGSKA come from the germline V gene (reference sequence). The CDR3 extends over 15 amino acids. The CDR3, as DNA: TGCAGTGCCCCGAGCGGGAGGGCCTTTCGGGGGACCCAGTACTTC. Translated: CSAPSGRAFRGTQYF.

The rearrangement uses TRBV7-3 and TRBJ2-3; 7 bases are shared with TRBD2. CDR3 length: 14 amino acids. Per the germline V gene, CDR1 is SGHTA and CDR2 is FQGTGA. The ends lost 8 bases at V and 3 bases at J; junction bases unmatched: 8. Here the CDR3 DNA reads TGTGCCAGCGGCGGCGGGGGATCGACAGATACGCAGTATTTT. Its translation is CASGGGGSTDTQYF.

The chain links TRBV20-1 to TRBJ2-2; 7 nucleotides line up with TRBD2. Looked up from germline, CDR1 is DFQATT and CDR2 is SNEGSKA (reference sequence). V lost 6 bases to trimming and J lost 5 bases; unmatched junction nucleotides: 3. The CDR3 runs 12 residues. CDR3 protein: CSALGGTGELFF. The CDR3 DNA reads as TGCAGTGCCCTGGGGGGGACCGGGGAGCTGTTTTTT.

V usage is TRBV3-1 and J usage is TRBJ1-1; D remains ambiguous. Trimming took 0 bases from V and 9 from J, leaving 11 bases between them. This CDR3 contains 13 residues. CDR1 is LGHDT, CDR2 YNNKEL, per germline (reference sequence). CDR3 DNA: TGTGCCAGCAGCCAAGAGACATCCCCGCAAGCTTTCTTT. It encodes CASSQETSPQAFF.

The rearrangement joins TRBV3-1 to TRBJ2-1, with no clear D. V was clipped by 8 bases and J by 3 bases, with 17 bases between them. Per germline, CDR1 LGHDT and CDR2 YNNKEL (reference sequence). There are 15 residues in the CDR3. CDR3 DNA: TGTGCCAGCGCACGCCCCGGGCGGAACTACAATGAGCAGTTCTTC. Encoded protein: CASARPGRNYNEQFF.

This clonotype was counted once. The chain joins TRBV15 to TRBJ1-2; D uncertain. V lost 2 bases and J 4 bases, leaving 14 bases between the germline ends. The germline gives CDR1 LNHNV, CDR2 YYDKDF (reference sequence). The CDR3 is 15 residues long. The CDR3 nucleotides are TGTGCCACCAGCAGACCTCTCGAGTCGATCTATGGCTACACCTTC. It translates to CATSRPLESIYGYTF.

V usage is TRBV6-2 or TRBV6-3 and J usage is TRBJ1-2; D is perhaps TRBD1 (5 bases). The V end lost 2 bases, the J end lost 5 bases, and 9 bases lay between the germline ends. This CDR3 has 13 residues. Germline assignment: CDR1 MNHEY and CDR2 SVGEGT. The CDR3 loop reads CASSYDGTYGYTF. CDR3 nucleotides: TGTGCCAGCAGTTACGACGGGACTTATGGCTACACCTTC.

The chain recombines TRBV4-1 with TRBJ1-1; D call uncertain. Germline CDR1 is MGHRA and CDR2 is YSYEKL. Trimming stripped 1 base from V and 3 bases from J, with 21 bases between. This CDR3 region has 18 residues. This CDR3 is CASSQVPRRRLRDTEAFF. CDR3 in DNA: TGCGCCAGCAGCCAAGTTCCAAGGAGGCGCCTTAGGGACACTGAAGCTTTCTTT.